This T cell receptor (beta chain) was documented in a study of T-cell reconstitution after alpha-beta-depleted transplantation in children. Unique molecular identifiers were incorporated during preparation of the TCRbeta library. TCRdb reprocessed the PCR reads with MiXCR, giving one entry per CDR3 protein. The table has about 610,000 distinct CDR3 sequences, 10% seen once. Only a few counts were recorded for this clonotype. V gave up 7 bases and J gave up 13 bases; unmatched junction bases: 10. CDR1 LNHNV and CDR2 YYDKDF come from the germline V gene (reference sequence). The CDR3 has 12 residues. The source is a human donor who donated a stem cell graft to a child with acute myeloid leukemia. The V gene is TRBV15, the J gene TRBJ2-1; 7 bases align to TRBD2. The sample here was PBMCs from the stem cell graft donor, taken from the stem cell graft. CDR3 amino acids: CATKGWSGAQFF. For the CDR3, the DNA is TGTGCCACCAAGGGGTGGAGCGGGGCCCAGTTCTTC.